Below, 5 T cell receptor beta chains from the same sample are listed, as sequenced in a study of cytomegalovirus exposure and HLA in healthy donors. The primer mix had 60 Vbeta and 13 Jbeta primers. Sequenced by immunoSEQ multiplex PCR; TCRdb stores in-frame clones only, minus some. The profile shows approximately 140,000 clones, about 61% of them singletons. The specimen sequenced was PBMCs. These TCRs come from a male donor in good health and CMV-seronegative.

This clone came up many times. Distinct nucleotide sequences in the sample also encode this CDR3. J is TRBJ1-1 and V is TRBV19, with D perhaps TRBD1 (6 bases). Germline CDR1 LNHDA, CDR2 SQIVND (reference sequence). This CDR3 has 12 residues. V was cut by 5 bases and J by 6 bases, with 10 bases left in between. The CDR3 DNA reads as TGTGCCAGTAGTCCAGGGGTCGCTGAAGCTTTCTTT. Protein: CASSPGVAEAFF.

The chain recombines TRBV7-3 with TRBJ2-3; D perhaps matches TRBD2 (7 bases). This CDR3 is built from 13 residues. Germline V gene data show CDR1 as SGHTA and CDR2 as FQGTGA. V gave up 3 bases and J gave up 5 bases, with 9 bases separating them. The DNA of the CDR3 is TGTGCCAGCAGCTTGGGGGGGCGAGATACGCAGTATTTT. Its protein product is CASSLGGRDTQYF.

On this clone itself: One end of the junction varies from germline; a read error may be responsible. J is TRBJ1-1 and V is TRBV2, with D unclear. The CDR3 has 12 amino acids. Germline assignment: CDR1 SNHLY and CDR2 FYNNEI. CDR3 nucleotide sequence: TGTGCCAGCAGTTATACGCCGGGAAGACGATTGTTT. Its translation: CASSYTPGRRLF.

The CDR3 protein is CAIRENRGSTGELFF. CDR3 nucleotides: TGTGCCATCAGGGAGAACAGGGGATCCACCGGGGAGCTGTTTTTT. V is TRBV10-3 and J is TRBJ2-2; 7 bases map to TRBD1. With 6 bases clipped from V and 4 bases from J, the junction kept 8 bases outside the gene matches. The CDR3 is made up of 15 amino acids. Germline loops: CDR1 ENHRY, CDR2 SYGVKD.

The chain carries TRBV10-2 and TRBJ1-2, with 9 positions matching TRBD1. The CDR3 has 15 amino acids. Germline assignment: CDR1 WSHSY and CDR2 SAAADI. Trimming at V came to 2 bases and at J to 7 bases, leaving 8 bases not matched to a gene. CDR3 in amino acids: CASSERTGAPSGYTF. The CDR3 DNA sequence: TGCGCCAGCAGTGAGCGGACAGGGGCCCCCTCTGGCTACACCTTC.